Presented here are 21 T cell receptor beta chains from one specimen sequenced in a study of blood T cell repertoires in COVID-19. Assay: immunoSEQ multiplex PCR; the TCRdb copy retains only in-frame clones and omits some. Here the sample spans about 25,000 clones, roughly 84% being singletons. The sample taken for sequencing was peripheral blood. These TCRs come from a man aged 50 to 59 with active COVID-19.

The rearrangement uses TRBV6-2 or TRBV6-3 and TRBJ2-5; D might be TRBD1 (5 bases). Trimming stripped 5 bases from V and 2 bases from J, with 18 bases between. The CDR3 runs 16 residues. Germline loops: CDR1 MNHEY, CDR2 SVGEGT. The CDR3 protein is CASSKRRVARQETQYF. The CDR3 DNA reads as TGTGCCAGCAGTAAGCGCAGGGTCGCCAGGCAAGAGACCCAGTACTTC.

This chain joins TRBV5-1 and TRBJ1-2; 7 positions match TRBD1. The CDR3 extends over 13 amino acids. V was clipped by 4 bases and J by 4 bases; unmatched bases: 4. Germline V gene sequence: CDR1 SGHRS, CDR2 YFSETQ. The DNA for the CDR3 is TGCGCCAGCAGCCGGGACAGTTTCTATGGCTACACCTTC. It encodes CASSRDSFYGYTF.

J is TRBJ1-2 and V is TRBV10-3; TRBD1 might be the D (5 bases). The CDR3 is 14 residues long. V dropped 6 bases and J dropped 8 bases, with 19 bases sitting between them. Germline CDR1 is ENHRY and CDR2 is SYGVKD. Written as DNA, the CDR3 is TGTGCCATCAGGCCCCTGGACCCAGGGATAGGCTACACCTTC. Protein: CAIRPLDPGIGYTF.

About this clone: The CDR3 does not close with the conserved phenylalanine or tryptophan, likely indicating a read error. The DNA is omitted, as the CDR3 cannot be located on it reliably, and the CDR3 follows TCRdb's listing. The chain carries TRBV7-9 and TRBJ1-2; TRBD1, as called in the table, went unchecked against the DNA. The CDR3 extends over 11 residues, inclusive of both ends. Germline CDR1 and CDR2: SEHNR and FQNEAQ (reference sequence). This CDR3 reads CASSNRDTPLL.

The chain links TRBV24-1 to TRBJ2-1; 9 nucleotides agree with TRBD2. The CDR3 runs to 14 residues. J gave up 4 bases and V 4 bases, and 1 base lay outside the gene matches. From germline, CDR1 is KGHDR and CDR2 SFDVKD. CDR3 region: CATSDSGGYNEQFF. CDR3 DNA sequence: TGTGCCACCAGTGACAGCGGGGGGTACAATGAGCAGTTCTTC.

The chain joins TRBV19 to TRBJ2-3, with 8 bases that match TRBD2. The CDR3 has 18 residues. V lost 1 base to trimming and J lost 0 bases; unmatched junction nucleotides: 9. Germline V gene sequence: CDR1 LNHDA, CDR2 SQIVND (reference sequence). The CDR3 DNA reads TGTGCCAGTAGTATAGCCGCAACTAGCGGCCTTAGCACAGATACGCAGTATTTT. Protein sequence: CASSIAATSGLSTDTQYF. Full variable domain (missing parts from reference TRBV19 and TRBJ2-3): DGGITQSPKYLFRKEGQNVTLSCEQNLNHDAMYWYRQDPGQGLRLIYYSQIVNDFQKGDIAEGYSVSREKKESFPLTVTSAQKNPTAFYLCASSIAATSGLSTDTQYFGPGTRLTVL.

There are a few counts of this clone. V is TRBV7-8 and J is TRBJ2-3; 8 bases are a match to TRBD1. With 1 base clipped from V and 1 base from J, the junction kept 4 bases outside the gene matches. The CDR3 runs to 16 residues. Germline CDR1 and CDR2: SGHVS and FQNEAQ. The chain's CDR3 is CASSLDPTGGTDTQYF. The CDR3 DNA is TGTGCCAGCAGCTTAGACCCGACAGGGGGCACAGATACGCAGTATTTT.

The V and J genes are TRBV12-3 or TRBV12-4 and TRBJ1-1; D unclear. This CDR3 has 13 amino acids. The V end was cut by 2 bases, the J end by 4 bases, with 8 bases between. CDR3 sequence: CASSLTAGTEAFF. CDR3 DNA: TGTGCCAGCAGTTTAACGGCGGGCACTGAAGCTTTCTTT.

The sample holds one count of this clone. The chain couples TRBV14 to TRBJ2-5, with TRBD1 identical over 7 bases. The germline gives CDR1 SGHDN, CDR2 FVKESK. The CDR3 is 17 amino acids. With 0 bases clipped from V and 5 bases from J, the junction kept 12 bases outside the gene matches. The CDR3 reads CASSQDPRKDRKETQYF. The CDR3 DNA reads as TGTGCCAGCAGCCAAGATCCGAGGAAGGACAGGAAGGAGACCCAGTACTTC. The whole variable domain, filled in from reference TRBV14 and TRBJ2-5, reads EAGVTQFPSHSVIEKGQTVTLRCDPISGHDNLYWYRRVMGKEIKFLLHFVKESKQDESGMPNNRFLAERTGGTYSTLKVQPAELEDSGVYFCASSQDPRKDRKETQYFGPGTRLLVL.

This clone was detected a few times. V is TRBV5-6 and J is TRBJ1-1; D is unresolved. The CDR3 totals 12 residues. Trimming removed 3 bases at V and 11 bases at J, with 14 bases between. Germline V CDR1 and CDR2: SGHDT, YYEEEE. The CDR3 spells CASSSGVLGAFF. The CDR3 DNA is TGTGCCAGCAGCTCCGGGGTCCTCGGGGCTTTCTTT.

The rearrangement links TRBV19 to TRBJ2-1, with 10 bases matching TRBD2. The J segment lost 1 base and the V segment lost 6 bases, leaving 9 bases of the junction unmatched. CDR1 and CDR2 (germline): LNHDA, SQIVND (reference sequence). The CDR3 covers 17 residues. In nucleotides, the CDR3 is TGTGCCAGTAGCCCCCGGGGGACTAGCGTTTCCTACAATGAGCAGTTCTTC. Its protein is CASSPRGTSVSYNEQFF.

J is TRBJ1-1 and V is TRBV7-9; perhaps TRBD1 as D (5 bases). The V gene lost 1 base and the J gene lost 4 bases, with 10 bases spanning the gap. This CDR3 is built from 14 residues. CDR1 is SEHNR and CDR2 is FQNEAQ in the germline V gene (reference sequence). The CDR3 sequence is CASSLVGGTTEAFF. CDR3 DNA: TGTGCCAGCAGCTTAGTAGGCGGGACCACTGAAGCTTTCTTT. The whole variable domain, filled in from reference TRBV7-9 and TRBJ1-1, reads DTGVSQNPRHKITKRGQNVTFRCDPISEHNRLYWYRQTLGQGPEFLTYFQNEAQLEKSRLLSDRFSAERPKGSFSTLEIQRTEQGDSAMYLCASSLVGGTTEAFFGQGTRLTVV.

This rearrangement joins TRBV9 to TRBJ2-2; D remains unclear. Trimming removed 0 bases at V and 0 bases at J, with 6 bases between. This CDR3 region has 15 residues. Per germline, CDR1 SGDLS and CDR2 YYNGEE. CDR3 in DNA: TGTGCCAGCAGCGTAGGAGAGTCGAACACCGGGGAGCTGTTTTTT. Translation: CASSVGESNTGELFF.

V usage is TRBV18 and J usage is TRBJ2-7, with D unclear. V shed 1 base and J shed 7 bases, with 17 bases lying between them. The germline V gene has CDR1 KGHSH and CDR2 LQKENI. The CDR3 has 15 residues. CDR3 bases: TGTGCCAGCTCACCACAACCAGGAAGCCCGTGGGAGCAGTACTTC. Its translation is CASSPQPGSPWEQYF.

This chain uses TRBV6-5 with TRBJ2-5; TRBD1 might be the D (6 bases). Germline V gene data show CDR1 as MNHEY and CDR2 as SVGAGI. CDR3 length: 14 residues. V was cut by 0 bases and J by 6 bases, with 11 bases left in between. DNA of the CDR3: TGTGCCAGCAGTTACTCGCAGGGGCGGAAGACCCAGTACTTC. This translates into CASSYSQGRKTQYF.

The chain employs TRBV4-1 and TRBJ1-1, with D possibly being TRBD1 (5 bases). This CDR3 has 14 amino acids. Trimming left V 2 bases short and J 1 base short, with 8 bases between. Germline V gene lookup returns CDR1 MGHRA and CDR2 YSYEKL. The DNA for the CDR3 is TGCGCCAGCAGCCAACCTCAGGGGAACACTGAAGCTTTCTTT. Translating it yields CASSQPQGNTEAFF.

This chain connects TRBV3-1 (or the pseudogene TRBV3-2) to TRBJ2-7, with 7 positions matching TRBD2. The junction had 7 bases not matched to a gene; V was cut back by 0 bases and J by 2 bases. CDR3 length equals 16 residues. From germline, CDR1 is LGHDT and CDR2 YNNKEL (reference sequence). The CDR3 DNA is TGTGCCAGCAGCCAAGATCGGACTAGAACCCCCTACGAGCAGTACGTC. Its translation is CASSQDRTRTPYEQYV.

The rearrangement joins TRBV10-2 to TRBJ2-4; 8 positions match TRBD2. This CDR3 is built from 16 residues. Germline loops: CDR1 WSHSY, CDR2 SAAADI. With 3 bases clipped from V and 6 bases from J, the junction kept 10 bases outside the gene matches. The CDR3 region has the DNA TGCGCCAGCAGTGAAGGGTGGGCGGGAGGTGGAAACATTCAGTACTTC. Its protein product is CASSEGWAGGGNIQYF.

This clone has just one count. The chain employs TRBV6-5 and TRBJ1-5, with D hard to call. The CDR3 totals 14 residues. Germline V gene lookup returns CDR1 MNHEY and CDR2 SVGAGI. Trimming removed 7 bases from V and 4 bases from J, with 14 bases in between. DNA of the CDR3: TGTGCCAGCACCAGTCGGGGAGTAAATCAGCCCCAGCATTTT. This sequence encodes CASTSRGVNQPQHF.

The V call is TRBV5-8, the J call TRBJ1-2; the match to TRBD1 covers 8 bases. V lost 5 bases and J lost 8; bases outside the gene matches: 11. Germline V CDR1 and CDR2: SGHTS, YDEGEE. This CDR3 has 14 residues. CDR3 nucleotides: TGTGCCAGCAGGCTGATTCAGGGGGCGAAGGGCTACACCTTC. This codes for CASRLIQGAKGYTF. Full variable domain (outside the CDR3, taken from reference TRBV5-8 and TRBJ1-2): EAGVTQSPTHLIKTRGQQATLRCSPISGHTSVYWYQQALGLGLQFLLWYDEGEERNRGNFPPRFSGRQFPNYSSELNVNALELEDSALYLCASRLIQGAKGYTFGSGTRLTVV.

The V call is TRBV6-5, the J call TRBJ2-7, with TRBD1 identical over 9 bases. Germline CDR1 reads MNHEY; CDR2 reads SVGAGI. The CDR3 has 14 residues. Germline trimming cut 6 bases from V and 5 bases from J; bases unmatched to any gene: 8. For the CDR3, the DNA is TGTGCCAGCAGACCCGGGACAGGGATTGACGAGCAGTACTTC. This encodes CASRPGTGIDEQYF.